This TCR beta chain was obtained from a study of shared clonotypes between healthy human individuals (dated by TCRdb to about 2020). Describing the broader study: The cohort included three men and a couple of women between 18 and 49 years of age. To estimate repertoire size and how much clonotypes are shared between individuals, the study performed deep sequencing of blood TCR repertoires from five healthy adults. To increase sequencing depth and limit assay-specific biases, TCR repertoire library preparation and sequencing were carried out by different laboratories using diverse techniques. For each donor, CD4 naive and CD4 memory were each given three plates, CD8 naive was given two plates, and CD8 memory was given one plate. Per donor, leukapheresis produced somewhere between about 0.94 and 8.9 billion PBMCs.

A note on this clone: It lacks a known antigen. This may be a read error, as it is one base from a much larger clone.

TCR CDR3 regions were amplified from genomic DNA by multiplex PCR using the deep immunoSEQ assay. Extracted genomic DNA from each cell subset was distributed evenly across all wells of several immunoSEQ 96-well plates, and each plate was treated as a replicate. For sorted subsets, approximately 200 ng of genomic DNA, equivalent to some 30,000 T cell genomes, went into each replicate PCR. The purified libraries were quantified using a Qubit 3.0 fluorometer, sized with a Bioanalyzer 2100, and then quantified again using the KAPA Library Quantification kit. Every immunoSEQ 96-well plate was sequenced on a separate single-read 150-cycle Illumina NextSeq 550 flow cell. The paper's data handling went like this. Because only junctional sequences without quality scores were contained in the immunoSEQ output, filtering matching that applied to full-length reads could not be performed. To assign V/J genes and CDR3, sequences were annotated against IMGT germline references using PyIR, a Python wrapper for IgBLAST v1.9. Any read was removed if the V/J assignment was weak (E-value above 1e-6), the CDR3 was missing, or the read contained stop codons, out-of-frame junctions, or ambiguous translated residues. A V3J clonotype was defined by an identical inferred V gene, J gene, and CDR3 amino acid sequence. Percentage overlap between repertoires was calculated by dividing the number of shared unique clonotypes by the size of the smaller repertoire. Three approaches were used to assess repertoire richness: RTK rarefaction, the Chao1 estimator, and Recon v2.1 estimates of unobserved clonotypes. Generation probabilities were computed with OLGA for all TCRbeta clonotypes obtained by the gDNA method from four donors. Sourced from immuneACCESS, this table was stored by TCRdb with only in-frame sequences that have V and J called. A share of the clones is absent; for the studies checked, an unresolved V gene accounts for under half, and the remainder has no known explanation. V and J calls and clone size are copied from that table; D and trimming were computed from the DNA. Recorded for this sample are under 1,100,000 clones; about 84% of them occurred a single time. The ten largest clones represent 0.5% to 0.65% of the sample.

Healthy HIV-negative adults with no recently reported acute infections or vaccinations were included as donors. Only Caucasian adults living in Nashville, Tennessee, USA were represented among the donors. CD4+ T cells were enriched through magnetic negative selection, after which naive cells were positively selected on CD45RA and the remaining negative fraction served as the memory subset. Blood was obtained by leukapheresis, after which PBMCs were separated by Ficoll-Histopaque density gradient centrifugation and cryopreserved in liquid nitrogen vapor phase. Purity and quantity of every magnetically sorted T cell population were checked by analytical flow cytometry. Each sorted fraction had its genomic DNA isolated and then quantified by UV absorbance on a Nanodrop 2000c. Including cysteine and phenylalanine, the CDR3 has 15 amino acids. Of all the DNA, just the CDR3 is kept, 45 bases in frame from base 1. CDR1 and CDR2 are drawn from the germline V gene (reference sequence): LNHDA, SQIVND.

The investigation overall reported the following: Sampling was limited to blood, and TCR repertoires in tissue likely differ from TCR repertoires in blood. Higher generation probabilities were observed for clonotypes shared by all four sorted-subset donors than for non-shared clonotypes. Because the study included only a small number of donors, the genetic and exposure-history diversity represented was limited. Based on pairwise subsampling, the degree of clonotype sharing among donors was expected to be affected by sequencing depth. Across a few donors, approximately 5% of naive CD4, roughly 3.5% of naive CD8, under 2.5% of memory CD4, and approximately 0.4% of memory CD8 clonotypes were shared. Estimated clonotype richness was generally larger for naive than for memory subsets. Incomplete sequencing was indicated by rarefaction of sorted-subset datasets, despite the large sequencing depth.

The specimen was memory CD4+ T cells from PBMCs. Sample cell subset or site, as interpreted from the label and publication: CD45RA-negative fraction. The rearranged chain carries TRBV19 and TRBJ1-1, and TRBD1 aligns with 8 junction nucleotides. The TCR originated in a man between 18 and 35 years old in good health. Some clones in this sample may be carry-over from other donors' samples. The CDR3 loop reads CVSSKDRGGGTEAFF. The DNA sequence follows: TGTGTCAGTAGTAAAGACAGGGGTGGGGGCACTGAAGCTTTCTTT.